This entry lists 20 T cell receptor beta chains sequenced from one sample in a study of CD8 T cells in Susac syndrome. Reverse transcription used about 0.45 to 1 ug RNA and random hexamers. Each CDR3 protein gets one entry after TCRdb re-called the immunoSEQ multiplex PCR reads with MiXCR. The sample holds some 200,000 distinct CDR3 sequences, around 95% seen once. The sample consisted of CD4+ T cells from PBMCs. The receptors were sampled from a human donor with Susac syndrome.

The CDR3 here is CASSAGNTGELFF. CDR3 DNA: TGTGCCAGCAGTGCAGGGAACACCGGGGAGCTGTTTTTT. The gene calls are TRBV6-2 or TRBV6-3 and TRBJ2-2, with no clear D. The CDR3 runs 13 residues. CDR1 and CDR2 from the germline V gene are MNHEY and SVGEGT. Trimming stripped 5 bases from V and 1 base from J, with 5 bases between.

The rearrangement uses TRBV5-1 and TRBJ2-4; TRBD2 matches 9 bases. Germline CDR1 reads SGHRS; CDR2 reads YFSETQ. The CDR3 has 18 amino acids. J gave up 0 bases and V 2 bases, and 9 bases lay outside the gene matches. The CDR3 region is CASSFSSGATLAKNIQYF. As DNA, the CDR3 is TGCGCCAGCAGCTTCTCTAGCGGGGCGACTCTAGCCAAAAACATTCAGTACTTC.

The V gene is TRBV27, the J gene TRBJ2-1, with a tentative D call TRBD1 (5 bases). Trimming removed 3 bases at V and 7 bases at J, with 10 bases between. Germline CDR1 is MNHEY and CDR2 is SMNVEV (reference sequence). The CDR3 consists of 13 residues. CDR3 protein: CASSFGARNEQFF. The CDR3 nucleotides are TGTGCCAGCAGTTTTGGGGCACGGAATGAGCAGTTCTTC.

This rearrangement joins TRBV12-3 or TRBV12-4 to TRBJ2-5, with a possible D match to TRBD2 (7 bases). CDR3 length equals 15 residues. V lost 8 bases and J 5 bases, leaving 21 bases between the germline ends. The CDR3: CASAMGGGIVETQYF. The CDR3 nucleotides are TGTGCCAGCGCAATGGGGGGGGGCATAGTGGAGACCCAGTACTTC.

The J gene is TRBJ1-6, the V gene TRBV25-1, with a tentative D call TRBD1 (5 bases). V was pared by 8 bases and J by 10 bases, with 18 bases between. CDR1 and CDR2 from the germline V gene are MGHDK and SYGVNS. The CDR3 runs to 14 residues. The CDR3 sequence is CASGPPVRGSPLHF. The CDR3 coding sequence is TGTGCCAGCGGCCCCCCGGTTAGGGGCTCACCCCTCCACTTT.

The V and J genes are TRBV6-6 and TRBJ2-7; D is possibly TRBD2 (7 bases). The CDR3 has 15 amino acids. Germline V gives CDR1 MNHNY, CDR2 SVGAGI (reference sequence). With 7 bases removed from V and 0 bases from J, the gap between germline ends came to 16 bases. The CDR3 loop is CASIPPGGASYEQYF. The CDR3 bases are TGTGCCAGCATCCCACCTGGGGGGGCCTCCTACGAGCAGTACTTC.

The chain couples TRBV3-1 to TRBJ1-6, with 8 bases fitting TRBD1. The CDR3 runs to 17 residues. CDR1 is LGHDT, CDR2 YNNKEL, per germline (reference sequence). V shed 1 base and J 8 bases; nucleotides not matched to a gene: 10. CDR3 DNA: TGTGCCAGCAGCCAAGTCCCCAGGGGGCCTGTGGATTCACCCCTCCACTTT. Its translation: CASSQVPRGPVDSPLHF.

The J gene is TRBJ2-5, the V gene TRBV29-1; 7 bases map to TRBD2. Looked up from germline, CDR1 is SQVTM and CDR2 is ANQGSEA. The CDR3 sequence is 13 residues long. V lost 3 bases to trimming and J lost 2 bases; unmatched junction nucleotides: 3. The CDR3 DNA follows: TGCAGCGTTGATGTGGGGGGGCAAGAGACCCAGTACTTC. This codes for CSVDVGGQETQYF.

This clonotype was detected only once. Here the CDR3 DNA reads TGTGCCAGCTCACCTCTGGACAGGGAAGAGACCCAGTACTTC. Amino acid sequence: CASSPLDREETQYF. This chain joins TRBV18 and TRBJ2-5, with TRBD1 matching 8 bases. CDR3 length equals 14 residues. Germline values: CDR1 KGHSH, CDR2 LQKENI. Trimming took 3 bases from V and 3 from J; bases not matched to a gene: 3.

The J gene is TRBJ1-6, the V gene TRBV30, with TRBD1 matching over 9 bases. Germline V gives CDR1 GTSNPN, CDR2 SVGIG (reference sequence). V was pared by 3 bases and J by 6 bases, with 0 bases of the junction left unmatched. The CDR3 has 13 amino acids. The CDR3 nucleotides read TGTGCCTGGAGGACAGGGGGTAATTCACCCCTCCACTTT. The encoded protein is CAWRTGGNSPLHF.

V gene TRBV12-3 or TRBV12-4 combines with J gene TRBJ1-5, with no clear D. Trimming removed 6 bases from V and 2 bases from J, with 11 bases in between. The CDR3 has 14 amino acids. The CDR3 region has the DNA TGTGCCAGCAGCCTTGCTTGGGGCAATCAGCCCCAGCATTTT. Translated: CASSLAWGNQPQHF.

The chain carries TRBV6-1 and TRBJ2-4; D call uncertain. Per germline, CDR1 MNHNS and CDR2 SASEGT. The CDR3 covers 15 residues. The germline V and J ends were trimmed by 4 bases and 0 bases, with 10 bases remaining between them. The CDR3 protein is CASSAHTVAKNIQYF. CDR3 coding DNA: TGTGCCAGCAGTGCCCACACGGTAGCCAAAAACATTCAGTACTTC.

The genes are TRBV12-3 or TRBV12-4 and TRBJ2-3; tentatively, D is TRBD1 (5 bases). The CDR3 contains 14 residues. The ends were cut back, 5 bases at V and 4 bases at J, with 13 bases in the middle. CDR3 nucleotide sequence: TGTGCCAGCAGTGGACAAACCCGCGCAGATACGCAGTATTTT. Translated: CASSGQTRADTQYF.

The rearrangement links TRBV5-4 to TRBJ2-1, with D possibly called TRBD1 or TRBD2 (5 bases each). CDR1 and CDR2 (germline): SGHNT, YYREEE (reference sequence). V was trimmed by 0 bases and J by 11 bases, leaving 12 bases between them. The CDR3 length is 13 residues. CDR3 in DNA: TGTGCCAGCAGCTTGGGTGCAGAGGGGCAGCAGTTCTTC. This sequence encodes CASSLGAEGQQFF.

The V gene is TRBV6-2 or TRBV6-3, the J gene TRBJ2-2, with 9 bases matching TRBD1. The V gene's germline CDR1 is MNHEY and CDR2 SVGEGT. The CDR3 is made up of 15 amino acids. V lost 10 bases, J lost 5 bases, and 11 bases stayed unmatched. The DNA of the CDR3 is TGTGCCATCGATTCCGGGACAGGGAGGACCGGGGAGCTGTTTTTT. It yields the protein CAIDSGTGRTGELFF.

The chain uses TRBV29-1 and TRBJ2-2; 9 bases align to TRBD1. V was pared by 7 bases and J by 1 base, with 1 base of the junction left unmatched. This CDR3 spans 13 amino acids. Germline assignment: CDR1 SQVTM and CDR2 ANQGSEA. The CDR3 nucleotides are TGCAGCGGGACAGGGGAGAACACCGGGGAGCTGTTTTTT. Translated, it gives CSGTGENTGELFF.

In its sample, this clonotype was seen once. The rearrangement links TRBV6-2 or TRBV6-3 to TRBJ2-4; D is perhaps TRBD1 or TRBD2 (5 bases each). CDR1 and CDR2 (germline): MNHEY, SVGEGT. The CDR3 is 15 amino acids. V lost 7 bases, J lost 0 bases, and 13 bases lay in between. The CDR3 coding sequence is TGTGCCAGCAATGACGGGGACGTAGCCAAAAACATTCAGTACTTC. Translating gives CASNDGDVAKNIQYF.

The V call is TRBV4-2, the J call TRBJ1-6, with TRBD1 matching 9 bases. The CDR3 extends over 17 amino acids. After removal of 1 base from V and 6 bases from J, the junction contained 7 bases not matched to a gene. CDR1 LGHNA and CDR2 YNFKEQ come from the germline V gene. This CDR3 is CASSQATGGVGNSPLHF. The CDR3 nucleotides read TGTGCCAGCAGCCAAGCAACAGGGGGCGTGGGTAATTCACCCCTCCACTTT.

This sequence joins TRBV7-3 and TRBJ2-6; D may be TRBD1 (6 bases). This CDR3 comprises 15 residues. With 3 bases removed from V and 1 base from J, the gap between germline ends came to 7 bases. CDR1 is SGHTA and CDR2 is FQGTGA in the germline V gene. The CDR3 is CASSFGQSGANVLTF. In DNA, the CDR3 is TGTGCCAGCAGCTTCGGACAGTCTGGGGCCAACGTCCTGACTTTC.

This chain's CDR3 is CASSRASGVQETQYF. The CDR3 DNA sequence: TGTGCCAGCAGCCGTGCTAGCGGGGTCCAAGAGACCCAGTACTTC. The rearrangement links TRBV3-1 to TRBJ2-5; TRBD2 matches 9 bases. The germline V gene has CDR1 LGHDT and CDR2 YNNKEL (reference sequence). This CDR3 has 15 residues. J lost 1 base, V lost 4 bases, and 4 bases had no gene match.